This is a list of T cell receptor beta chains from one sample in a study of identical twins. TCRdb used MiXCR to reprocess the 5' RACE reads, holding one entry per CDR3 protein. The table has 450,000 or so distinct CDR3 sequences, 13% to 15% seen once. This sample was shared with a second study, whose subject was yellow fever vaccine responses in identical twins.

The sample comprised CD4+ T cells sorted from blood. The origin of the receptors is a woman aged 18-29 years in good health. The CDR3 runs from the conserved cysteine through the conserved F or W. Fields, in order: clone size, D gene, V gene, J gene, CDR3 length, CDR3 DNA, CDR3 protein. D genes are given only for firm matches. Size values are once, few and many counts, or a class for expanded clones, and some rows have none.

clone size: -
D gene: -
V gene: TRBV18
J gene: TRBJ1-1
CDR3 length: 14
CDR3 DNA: TGTGCCAGCTCAAGACTGGGAATGAACACTGAAGCTTTCTTT
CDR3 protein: CASSRLGMNTEAFF

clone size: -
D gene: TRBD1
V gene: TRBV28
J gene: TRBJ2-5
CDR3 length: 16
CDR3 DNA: TGTGCCAGCAGTTTCATCACAGGGGCGTACCAAGAGACCCAGTACTTC
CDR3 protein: CASSFITGAYQETQYF

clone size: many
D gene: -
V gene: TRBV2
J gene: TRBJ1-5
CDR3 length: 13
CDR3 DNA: TGTGCCAGCAGCCGGGACAGCAATCAGCCCCAGCATTTT
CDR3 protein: CASSRDSNQPQHF

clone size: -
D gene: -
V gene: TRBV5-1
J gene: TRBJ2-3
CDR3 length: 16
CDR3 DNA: TGCGCCAGCAGCTCGGGACTTACCATTAACACAGATACGCAGTATTTT
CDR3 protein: CASSSGLTINTDTQYF

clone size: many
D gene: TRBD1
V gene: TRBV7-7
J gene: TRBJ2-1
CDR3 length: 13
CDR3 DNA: TGTGCCAGCAGCCGCGACAGGGGCAATGAGCAGTTCTTC
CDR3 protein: CASSRDRGNEQFF

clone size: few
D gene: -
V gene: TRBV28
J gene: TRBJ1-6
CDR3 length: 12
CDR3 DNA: TGTGCCAGCAGCTCGGTCACCCCACCCCTCCACTTT
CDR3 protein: CASSSVTPPLHF

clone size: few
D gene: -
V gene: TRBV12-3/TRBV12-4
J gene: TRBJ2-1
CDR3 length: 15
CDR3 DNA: TGTGCCAGCAGCCCGACCATAAGGCCGGCGGGGGAGCAGTTCTTC
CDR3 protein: CASSPTIRPAGEQFF

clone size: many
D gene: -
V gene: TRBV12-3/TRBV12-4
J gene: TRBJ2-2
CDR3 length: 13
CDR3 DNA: TGTGCCAGCAGTTGGAGCGACACCGGGGAGCTGTTTTTT
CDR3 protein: CASSWSDTGELFF

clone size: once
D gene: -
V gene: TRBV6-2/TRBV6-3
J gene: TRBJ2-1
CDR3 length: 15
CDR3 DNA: TGTGCCAGCAGTTACCTCTCTTTTGGGGCAAGTGAGCAGTTCTTC
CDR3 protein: CASSYLSFGASEQFF

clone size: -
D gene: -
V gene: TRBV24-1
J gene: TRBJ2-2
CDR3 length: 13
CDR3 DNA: TGTGCCACCAGTGATGGGTGGGCCGGGGAGCTGTTTTTT
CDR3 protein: CATSDGWAGELFF

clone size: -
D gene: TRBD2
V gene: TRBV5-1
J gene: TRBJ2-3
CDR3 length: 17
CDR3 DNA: TGCGCCAGCAGCCCGTTTGGAGCGGGAGAAGGTACAGATACGCAGTATTTT
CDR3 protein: CASSPFGAGEGTDTQYF

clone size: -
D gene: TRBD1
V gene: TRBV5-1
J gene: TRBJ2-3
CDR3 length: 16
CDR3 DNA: TGCGCCAGCAGCTTGGTGGACAGGGATGGGACAGATACGCAGTATTTT
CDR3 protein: CASSLVDRDGTDTQYF

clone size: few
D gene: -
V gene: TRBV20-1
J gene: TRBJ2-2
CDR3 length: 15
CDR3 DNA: TGCAGTGCTAGGGCCCGGGACTGGTACACCGGGGAGCTGTTTTTT
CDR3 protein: CSARARDWYTGELFF

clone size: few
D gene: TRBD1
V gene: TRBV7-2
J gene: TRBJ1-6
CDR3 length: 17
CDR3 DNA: TGTGCCAGCAGTTCATCCGACAGGGGGCTCTATAATTCACCCCTCCACTTT
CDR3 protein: CASSSSDRGLYNSPLHF

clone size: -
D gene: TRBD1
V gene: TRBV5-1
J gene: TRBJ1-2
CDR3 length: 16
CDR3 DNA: TGCGCCAGCAGGCAAAATTCAGGGGGCGAGTATGTTGGCTACACCTTC
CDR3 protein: CASRQNSGGEYVGYTF

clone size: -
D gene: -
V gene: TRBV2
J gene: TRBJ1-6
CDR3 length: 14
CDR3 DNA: TGTGCCAGCAGTGAATTAGGGCCTCATTCACCCCTCCACTTT
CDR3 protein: CASSELGPHSPLHF

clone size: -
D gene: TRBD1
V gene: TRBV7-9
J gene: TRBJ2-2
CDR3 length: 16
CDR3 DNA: TGTGCCAGCAGCTCCAGGACAGGGGTGGCCACCGGGGAGCTGTTTTTT
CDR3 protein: CASSSRTGVATGELFF

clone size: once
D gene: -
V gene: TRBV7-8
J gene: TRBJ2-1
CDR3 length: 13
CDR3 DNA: TGTGCCAGCAGCCATCCTGGGGTTAGTGAGCAGTTCTTC
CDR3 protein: CASSHPGVSEQFF

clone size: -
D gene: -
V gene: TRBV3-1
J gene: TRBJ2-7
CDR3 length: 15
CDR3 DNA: TGTGCCAGCAGCCAGGGACTGCGCGGGACCTACGAGCAGTACTTC
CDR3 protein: CASSQGLRGTYEQYF

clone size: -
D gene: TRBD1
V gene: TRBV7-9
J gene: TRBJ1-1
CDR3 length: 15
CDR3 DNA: TGTGCCAGCAGCAGGACAGGGGCGCATGGCACTGAAGCTTTCTTT
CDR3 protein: CASSRTGAHGTEAFF

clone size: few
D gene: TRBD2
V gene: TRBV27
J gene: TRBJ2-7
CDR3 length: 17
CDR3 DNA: TGTGCCAGCAGTTTCAGGGCTAGCGGAGAGAGGTTCTACGAGCAGTACTTC
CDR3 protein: CASSFRASGERFYEQYF

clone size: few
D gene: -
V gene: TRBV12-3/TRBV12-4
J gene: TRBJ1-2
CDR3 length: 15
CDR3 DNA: TGTGCCAGCAGTTTAGGGTGGGGACTCGACTATGGCTACACCTTC
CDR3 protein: CASSLGWGLDYGYTF

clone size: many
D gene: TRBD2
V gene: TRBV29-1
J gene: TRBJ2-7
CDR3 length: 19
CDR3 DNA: TGCAGCGTTGAAAAATCTGCGGGAGGGCCATTCTCCTCCTCCTACGAGCAGTACTTC
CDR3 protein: CSVEKSAGGPFSSSYEQYF

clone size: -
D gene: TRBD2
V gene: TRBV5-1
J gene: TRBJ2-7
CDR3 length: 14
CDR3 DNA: TGCGCCAGCAGCTTGGGGGGACTAGACCGCGAGCAGTACTTC
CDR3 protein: CASSLGGLDREQYF

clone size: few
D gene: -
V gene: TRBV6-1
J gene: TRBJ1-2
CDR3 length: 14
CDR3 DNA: TGTGCCAGCAGATCCCCCCGGACGGGCTATGGCTACACCTTC
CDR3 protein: CASRSPRTGYGYTF

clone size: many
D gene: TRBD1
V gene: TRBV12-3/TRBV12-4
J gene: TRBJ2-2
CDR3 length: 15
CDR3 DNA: TGTGCCAGCAGTTACGACAGGGATTACACCGGGGAGCTGTTTTTT
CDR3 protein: CASSYDRDYTGELFF

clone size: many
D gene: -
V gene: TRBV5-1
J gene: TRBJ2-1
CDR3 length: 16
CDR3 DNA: TGCGCCAGCAGCTTGGTGGGGCCCTCCGTACGTGATGAGCAGTTCTTC
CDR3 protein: CASSLVGPSVRDEQFF

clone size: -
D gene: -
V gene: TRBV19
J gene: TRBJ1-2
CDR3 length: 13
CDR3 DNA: TGTGCCAGTAGTATGCGGCAGGGTGGCGGCTACACCTTC
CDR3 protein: CASSMRQGGGYTF

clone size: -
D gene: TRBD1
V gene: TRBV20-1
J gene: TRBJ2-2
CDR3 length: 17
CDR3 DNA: TGCAGTGCTAGAGTCGGGACAGGGTCATTTCTTGCCGGGGAGCTGTTTTTT
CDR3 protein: CSARVGTGSFLAGELFF

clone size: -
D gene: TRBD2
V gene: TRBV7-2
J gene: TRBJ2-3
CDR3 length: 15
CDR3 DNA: TGTGCCAGCAGCTTAACAGCGGGGGCGGTAGATACGCAGTATTTT
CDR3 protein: CASSLTAGAVDTQYF

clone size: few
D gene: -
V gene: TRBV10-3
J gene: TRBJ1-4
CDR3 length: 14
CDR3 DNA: TGTGCCATCAGTGAGTCGGACGGCTCTGAAAAACTGTTTTTT
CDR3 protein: CAISESDGSEKLFF

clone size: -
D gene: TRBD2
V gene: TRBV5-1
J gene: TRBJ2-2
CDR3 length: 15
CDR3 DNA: TGCGCCAGCAGCACGGGACTAGCGGTTACCGGGGAGCTGTTTTTT
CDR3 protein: CASSTGLAVTGELFF

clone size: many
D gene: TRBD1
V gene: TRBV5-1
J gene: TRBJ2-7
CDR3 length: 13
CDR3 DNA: TGCGCCAGCAGCTTGCCAGGGGGCTACGAGCAGTACTTC
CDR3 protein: CASSLPGGYEQYF

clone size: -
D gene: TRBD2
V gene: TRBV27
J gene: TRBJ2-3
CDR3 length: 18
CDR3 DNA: TGTGCCAGCAGTTCACGCCTGACTAGCGGGAGAGGCACAGATACGCAGTATTTT
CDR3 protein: CASSSRLTSGRGTDTQYF

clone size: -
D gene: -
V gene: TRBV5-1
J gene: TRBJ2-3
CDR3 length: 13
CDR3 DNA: TGCGCCAGCAGCATCTTGACCGAGGGTACGCAGTATTTT
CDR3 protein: CASSILTEGTQYF

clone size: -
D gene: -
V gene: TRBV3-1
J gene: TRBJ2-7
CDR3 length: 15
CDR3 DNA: TGTGCCAGCAGCCCCGCTTGGCAGGGGGGTGTCGAGCAGTACTTC
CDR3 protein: CASSPAWQGGVEQYF

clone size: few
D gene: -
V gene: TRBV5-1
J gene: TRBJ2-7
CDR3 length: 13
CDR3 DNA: TGCGCCAGCAGCTCTGGGGACAACTACGAGCAGTACTTC
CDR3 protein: CASSSGDNYEQYF

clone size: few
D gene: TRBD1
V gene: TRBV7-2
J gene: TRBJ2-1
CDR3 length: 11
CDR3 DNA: TGTGCCAGCAGCTTAGCAGGGGGCCAGTTCTTC
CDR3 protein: CASSLAGGQFF

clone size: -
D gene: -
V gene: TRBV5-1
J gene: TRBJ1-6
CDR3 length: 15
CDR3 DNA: TGCGCCAGCAGCACTACGTCAGCCCATAATTCACCCCTCCACTTT
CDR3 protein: CASSTTSAHNSPLHF

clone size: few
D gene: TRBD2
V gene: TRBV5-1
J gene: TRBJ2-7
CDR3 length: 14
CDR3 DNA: TGCGCCAGCAGCTTGGGGAGCGGGAGAGGAGAGCAGTACTTC
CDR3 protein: CASSLGSGRGEQYF

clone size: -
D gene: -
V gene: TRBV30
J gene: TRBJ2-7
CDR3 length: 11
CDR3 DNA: TGTGCCTGGTCAGATTTTAAGGAGCAGTACTTC
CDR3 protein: CAWSDFKEQYF

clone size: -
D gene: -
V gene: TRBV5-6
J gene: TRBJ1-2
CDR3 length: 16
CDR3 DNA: TGTGCCAGCAGCCCCGGGTTGGGGACCTTGAGTGTTGGCTACACCTTC
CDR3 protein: CASSPGLGTLSVGYTF

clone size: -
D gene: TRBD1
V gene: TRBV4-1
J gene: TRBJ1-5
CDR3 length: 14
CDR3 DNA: TGCGCCAGCAGCCAGAGACAGGGCAGTCAGCCCCAGCATTTT
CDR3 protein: CASSQRQGSQPQHF

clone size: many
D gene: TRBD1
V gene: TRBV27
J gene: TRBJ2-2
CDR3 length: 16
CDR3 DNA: TGTGCCAGCAGCGAACCCGGGACAGTTAACACCGGGGAGCTGTTTTTT
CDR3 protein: CASSEPGTVNTGELFF

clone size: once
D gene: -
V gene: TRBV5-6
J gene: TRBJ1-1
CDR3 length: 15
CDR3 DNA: TGTGCCAGCAGCACTCCTAGGGGGGCGAACACTGAAGCTTTCTTT
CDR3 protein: CASSTPRGANTEAFF

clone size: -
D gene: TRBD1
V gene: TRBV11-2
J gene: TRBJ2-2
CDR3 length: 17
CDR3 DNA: TGTGCCAGCAGTCCCCCCCGCTGGCAGGGGGTCACCGGGGAGCTGTTTTTT
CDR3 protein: CASSPPRWQGVTGELFF

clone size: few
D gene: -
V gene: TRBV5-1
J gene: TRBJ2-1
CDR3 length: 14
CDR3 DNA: TGCGCCAGCAGCCTCTATGGGACCGACAATGAGCAGTTCTTC
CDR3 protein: CASSLYGTDNEQFF

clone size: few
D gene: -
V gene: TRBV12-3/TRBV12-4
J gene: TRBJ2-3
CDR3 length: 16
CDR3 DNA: TGTGCCAGCACGCCAAACCCAACTAGCATCGCGGCTACGCAGTATTTT
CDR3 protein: CASTPNPTSIAATQYF